This T cell receptor (beta chain) derives from a study of cytomegalovirus exposure and HLA in healthy donors. Study overall: Of several hundred genotyped donors, around 86% grouped in the Caucasian-associated ancestry cluster. Whole-study findings and limits: It was reported that the classifier diagnosed cytomegalovirus status with high specificity and sensitivity in both the original and validation cohorts.

Both 60 Vbeta primers and 13 Jbeta primers went into the PCR. Method: immunoSEQ multiplex PCR; TCRdb's copy keeps in-frame clones and lacks some. The table lists roughly 180,000 clones, around 79% of them singletons. Looked up from germline, CDR1 is MNHNS and CDR2 is SASEGT. CDR3 size: 14 residues. Trimming took 1 base from V and 10 from J, leaving 16 bases between them. Comment on this clone: Antigen: not known.

This TCR derives from a girl under 18 in good health and CMV-seropositive. V gene TRBV6-1 combines with J gene TRBJ1-1, with a weak D call TRBD1 (6 bases). The sample taken for sequencing was PBMCs. CDR3 protein: CASSEVGHPQGAFF. In nucleotides, the CDR3 is TGTGCCAGCAGTGAAGTGGGACACCCTCAGGGAGCTTTCTTT.